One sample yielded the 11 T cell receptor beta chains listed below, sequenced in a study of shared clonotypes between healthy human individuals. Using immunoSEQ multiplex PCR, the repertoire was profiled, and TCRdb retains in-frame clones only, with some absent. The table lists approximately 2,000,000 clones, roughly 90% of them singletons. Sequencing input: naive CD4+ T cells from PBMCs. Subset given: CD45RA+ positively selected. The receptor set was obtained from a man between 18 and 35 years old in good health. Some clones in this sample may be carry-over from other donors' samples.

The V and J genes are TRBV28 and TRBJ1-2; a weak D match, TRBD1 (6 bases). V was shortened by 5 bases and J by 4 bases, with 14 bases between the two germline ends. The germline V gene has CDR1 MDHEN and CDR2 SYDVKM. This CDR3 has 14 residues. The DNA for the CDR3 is TGTGCCAGCAGTATCGAGGGGGGATCCTATGGCTACACCTTC. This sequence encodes CASSIEGGSYGYTF.

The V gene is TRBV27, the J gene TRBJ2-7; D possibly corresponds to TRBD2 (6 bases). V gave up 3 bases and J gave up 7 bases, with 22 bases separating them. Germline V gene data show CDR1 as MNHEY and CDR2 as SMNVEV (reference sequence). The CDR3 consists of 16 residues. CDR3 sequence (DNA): TGTGCCAGCAGTTTCCCCGTACTAGGGGACTTCTGGGAGCAGTACTTC. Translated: CASSFPVLGDFWEQYF.

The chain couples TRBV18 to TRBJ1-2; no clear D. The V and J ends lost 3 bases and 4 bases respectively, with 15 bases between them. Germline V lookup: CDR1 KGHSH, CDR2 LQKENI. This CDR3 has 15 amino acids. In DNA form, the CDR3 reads TGTGCCAGCTCACCCGGGGAAGGCCCGGGCTATGGCTACACCTTC. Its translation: CASSPGEGPGYGYTF.

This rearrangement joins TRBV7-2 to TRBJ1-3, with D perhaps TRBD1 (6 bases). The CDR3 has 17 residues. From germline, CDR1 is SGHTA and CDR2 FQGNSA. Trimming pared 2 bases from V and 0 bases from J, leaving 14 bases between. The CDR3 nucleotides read TGTGCCAGCAGCTTATCCCCGGGGGGGGCCTCTGGAAACACCATATATTTT. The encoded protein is CASSLSPGGASGNTIYF.

CDR3 nucleotides: TGCAGCGGACAGGATCTTCTCGGCTACACCTTC. It translates to CSGQDLLGYTF. The chain has TRBV29-1 and TRBJ1-2, with TRBD1 as a possible D gene (6 bases). Trimming removed 7 bases from V and 8 bases from J, with 14 bases in between. The CDR3 has 11 residues. Germline V gene sequence: CDR1 SQVTM, CDR2 ANQGSEA.

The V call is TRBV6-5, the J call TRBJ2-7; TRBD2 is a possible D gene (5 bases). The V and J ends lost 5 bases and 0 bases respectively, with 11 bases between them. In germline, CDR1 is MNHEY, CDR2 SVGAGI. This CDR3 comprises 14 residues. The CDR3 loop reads CASSAPGSSYEQYF. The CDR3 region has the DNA TGTGCCAGCAGTGCCCCGGGGAGCTCCTACGAGCAGTACTTC.

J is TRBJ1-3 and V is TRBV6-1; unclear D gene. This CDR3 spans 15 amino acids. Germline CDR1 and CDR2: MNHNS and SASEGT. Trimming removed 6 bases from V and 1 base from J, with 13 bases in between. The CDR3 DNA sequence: TGTGCCAGCAGAGTAGGGTGGCTATCTGGAAACACCATATATTTT. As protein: CASRVGWLSGNTIYF.

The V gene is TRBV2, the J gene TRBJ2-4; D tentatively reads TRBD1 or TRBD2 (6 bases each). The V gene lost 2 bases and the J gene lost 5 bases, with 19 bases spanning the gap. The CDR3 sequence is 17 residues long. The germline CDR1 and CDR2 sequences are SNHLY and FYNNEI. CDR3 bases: TGTGCCAGCAGTGAACTAAGACCGGGTAGGGGGGAAAACATTCAGTACTTC. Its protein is CASSELRPGRGENIQYF.

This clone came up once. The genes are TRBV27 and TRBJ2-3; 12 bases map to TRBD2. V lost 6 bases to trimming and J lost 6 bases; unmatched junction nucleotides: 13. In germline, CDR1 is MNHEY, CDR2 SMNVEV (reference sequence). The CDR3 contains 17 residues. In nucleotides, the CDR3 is TGTGCCAGCAGCTCTCCGGCTAGCGGGAGGGCCGGGGATACGCAGTATTTT. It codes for CASSSPASGRAGDTQYF.

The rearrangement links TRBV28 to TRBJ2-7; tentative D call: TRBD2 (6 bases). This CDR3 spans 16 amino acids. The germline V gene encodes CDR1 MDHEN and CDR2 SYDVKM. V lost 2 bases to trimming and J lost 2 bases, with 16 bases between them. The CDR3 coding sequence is TGTGCCAGCAGTTTACGCGTCGGGAGCGCAACCTACGAGCAGTACTTC. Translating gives CASSLRVGSATYEQYF.

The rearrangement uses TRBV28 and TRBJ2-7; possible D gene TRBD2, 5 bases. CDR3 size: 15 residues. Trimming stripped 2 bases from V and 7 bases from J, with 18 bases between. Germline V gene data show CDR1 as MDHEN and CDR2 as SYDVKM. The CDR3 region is CASSLIDRGRGEQYF. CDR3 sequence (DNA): TGTGCCAGCAGTTTAATCGATCGGGGTCGAGGAGAGCAGTACTTC.